This T cell receptor beta chain was found in a study of cytomegalovirus exposure and HLA in healthy donors. Background on the study: Among about 380 genotyped donors, roughly 81% fell in the Caucasian-associated ancestry cluster.

Worth noting for this clone: Its target is not known.

The PCR used 60 Vbeta and 13 Jbeta primers. The method was immunoSEQ multiplex PCR; TCRdb's version includes in-frame clones alone and lacks a portion of them. This sample has under 200,000 clones; 60% to 85% occur once, and the top ten carry 5.5% to 7.5%. Trimming took 3 bases from V and 7 from J, leaving 18 bases between them. This CDR3 spans 15 amino acids. CDR1 and CDR2 from the germline V gene are SGHTA and FQGNSA. Regarding the study as a whole: Association of a missense DCLRE1C variant with TCR beta V- and J-gene trimming was reported in a later analysis. Several V segments, TRBV6-2 and TRBV6-3 among them, could not be told apart and were dropped.

Sequenced material: PBMCs. The clonotype comes from a woman in her thirties or forties in good health and CMV-seropositive. This rearrangement joins TRBV7-2 to TRBJ1-2; no definite D call. The CDR3 bases are TGTGCCAGCAGCTTTTTCAGTGTGAGAGAGGGTGGCTACACCTTC. Amino acid sequence: CASSFFSVREGGYTF.